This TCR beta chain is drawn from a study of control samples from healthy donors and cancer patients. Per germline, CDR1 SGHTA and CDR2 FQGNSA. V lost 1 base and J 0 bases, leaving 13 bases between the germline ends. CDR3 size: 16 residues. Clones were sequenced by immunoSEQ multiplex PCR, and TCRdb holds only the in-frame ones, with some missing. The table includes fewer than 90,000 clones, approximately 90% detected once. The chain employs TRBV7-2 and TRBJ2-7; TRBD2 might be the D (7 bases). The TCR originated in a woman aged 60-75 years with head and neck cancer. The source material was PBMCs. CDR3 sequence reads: CASSLVGGGGSYEQYF. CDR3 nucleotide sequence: TGTGCCAGCAGCTTAGTAGGGGGAGGGGGCTCCTACGAGCAGTACTTC.